The next 29 T cell receptor beta chains were all read from a single sample in a study of T cells after yellow fever vaccination. TCRdb re-analysed the 5' RACE reads in MiXCR, keeping a single row per CDR3 protein. The table shows hundreds of thousands of distinct CDR3 sequences, with over 15% occurring only once. Sequencing was performed on PBMCs, taken 15 days after the yellow fever booster vaccination. The receptors originated from a man between 25 and 39 years old who received the YFV17D yellow fever vaccine.

V gene TRBV7-2 combines with J gene TRBJ2-4, with 9 bases fitting TRBD2. The germline V gene encodes CDR1 SGHTA and CDR2 FQGNSA. CDR3 size: 17 residues. V was clipped by 3 bases and J by 0 bases; unmatched bases: 6. CDR3 bases: TGTGCCAGCAGCTTTTCGTCTAGCGGGGTAGCCAAAAACATTCAGTACTTC. It translates to CASSFSSSGVAKNIQYF.

The chain links TRBV4-2 to TRBJ2-7; 9 bases map to TRBD2. The ends lost 0 bases at V and 0 bases at J; junction bases unmatched: 12. Germline-derived CDR1 and CDR2 are LGHNA and YNFKEQ. The CDR3 is 19 residues long. The CDR3 is CASSQDRLAGKGFSYEQYF. For the CDR3, the DNA is TGTGCCAGCAGCCAAGATCGTCTAGCGGGAAAGGGTTTCTCCTACGAGCAGTACTTC.

V and J are TRBV4-3 and TRBJ2-1; 14 nucleotides match TRBD2. Trimming removed 4 bases from V and 7 bases from J; junction bases left unmatched: 12. This CDR3 has 18 amino acids. Germline V gives CDR1 LGHNA, CDR2 YSLEER. DNA for the CDR3: TGCGCCAGCAGCCCCGGGACTAGCGGGAGTGTAGGACGGAATGAGCAGTTCTTC. Protein: CASSPGTSGSVGRNEQFF.

In this sample, this clonotype turned up a few times. The V call is TRBV7-8, the J call TRBJ1-5; the D gene is possibly TRBD1 (5 bases). CDR1 is SGHVS, CDR2 FQNEAQ, per germline. V lost 1 base and J 1 base, leaving 5 bases between the germline ends. CDR3 length equals 14 residues. The CDR3 is CASSLGTSNQPQHF. CDR3 sequence (DNA): TGTGCCAGCAGCTTAGGGACAAGCAATCAGCCCCAGCATTTT.

This clonotype has a handful of counts. The chain couples TRBV18 to TRBJ2-1, with 9 bases aligning to TRBD1. The CDR3 runs to 15 residues. Germline V CDR1 and CDR2: KGHSH, LQKENI. V was pared by 2 bases and J by 5 bases, with 4 bases of the junction left unmatched. The CDR3 loop is CASSPGTGFNNEQFF. The CDR3 nucleotides are TGTGCCAGCTCACCAGGGACAGGGTTCAACAATGAGCAGTTCTTC.

Only a few counts were recorded for this clonotype. The chain has TRBV12-3 or TRBV12-4 and TRBJ1-2; D unclear. The V gene lost 6 bases and the J gene lost 5 bases, with 10 bases spanning the gap. The CDR3 length is 12 residues. CDR3 DNA: TGTGCCAGCAGAGGAACTACATATGGCTACACCTTC. This gives the protein CASRGTTYGYTF.

V is TRBV15 and J is TRBJ2-1; possible D gene TRBD2, 6 bases. V lost 1 base to trimming and J lost 7 bases, with 8 bases between them. The CDR3 has 13 residues. Germline V lookup: CDR1 LNHNV, CDR2 YYDKDF (reference sequence). In DNA form, the CDR3 reads TGTGCCACCAGCAGAGTAGCGGCGAATGAGCAGTTCTTC. It is translated as CATSRVAANEQFF.

The rearrangement links TRBV4-1 to TRBJ2-3, with 9 nucleotides matching TRBD2. This CDR3 is 14 amino acids long. The germline V gene encodes CDR1 MGHRA and CDR2 YSYEKL. Unmatched junction bases numbered 4, after V lost 0 bases and J lost 9 bases. Here the CDR3 DNA reads TGCGCCAGCAGCCAAGATGAGGGGACTAGCACGCAGTATTTT. Translation gives CASSQDEGTSTQYF.

There are a few counts of this clonotype. The V call is TRBV9, the J call TRBJ2-1, with 8 bases aligning to TRBD2. The CDR3 has 16 residues. Trimming at V came to 0 bases and at J to 7 bases, leaving 9 bases not matched to a gene. Germline CDR1 is SGDLS and CDR2 is YYNGEE. CDR3 sequence: CASSVDGSGIWNEQFF. The CDR3 nucleotides are TGTGCCAGCAGCGTAGATGGTAGCGGGATTTGGAATGAGCAGTTCTTC. Filled out from reference TRBV9 and TRBJ2-1, the complete variable domain reads DSGVTQTPKHLITATGQRVTLRCSPRSGDLSVYWYQQSLDQGLQFLIQYYNGEERAKGNILERFSAQQFPDLHSELNLSSLELGDSALYFCASSVDGSGIWNEQFFGPGTRLTVL.

This clonotype was seen more than once but under ten times. The chain has TRBV29-1 and TRBJ2-2; possibly TRBD2 for D (6 bases). Germline V gives CDR1 SQVTM, CDR2 ANQGSEA. This CDR3 has 15 amino acids. Trimming cost V 7 bases and J 0 bases, with 15 bases left between them. This CDR3 is CSAIGGVSNTGELFF. The CDR3, as DNA: TGCAGCGCCATAGGAGGGGTCTCGAACACCGGGGAGCTGTTTTTT.

The rearrangement links TRBV20-1 to TRBJ2-7, with 11 bases fitting TRBD2. Germline V gene sequence: CDR1 DFQATT, CDR2 SNEGSKA (reference sequence). The CDR3 extends over 14 amino acids. V shed 6 bases and J 4 bases; nucleotides not matched to a gene: 8. The CDR3: CSAQLAGESYEQYF. CDR3 DNA sequence: TGCAGTGCCCAACTAGCGGGAGAAAGTTACGAGCAGTACTTC.

This clonotype was detected a few times. The chain couples TRBV11-1 to TRBJ1-1; TRBD1 agrees at 7 bases. This CDR3 contains 16 residues. Germline loops: CDR1 SGHAT, CDR2 FQDESV (reference sequence). V was pared by 5 bases and J by 11 bases, with 20 bases of the junction left unmatched. This chain's CDR3 is CASSPTFDRARRWAFF. The DNA of the CDR3 is TGTGCCAGCAGCCCTACCTTCGACAGGGCCCGTAGGTGGGCTTTCTTT. Using reference TRBV11-1 and TRBJ1-1 for the parts outside the CDR3, the full variable domain is EAEVAQSPRYKITEKSQAVAFWCDPISGHATLYWYRQILGQGPELLVQFQDESVVDDSQLPKDRFSAERLKGVDSTLKIQPAELGDSAMYLCASSPTFDRARRWAFFGQGTRLTVV.

About this clonotype itself: A read error may be the cause here, since a much bigger clone is one base away. V and J are TRBV12-3 or TRBV12-4 and TRBJ2-1, with 8 bases that match TRBD2. With 7 bases clipped from V and 7 bases from J, the junction kept 3 bases outside the gene matches. The CDR3 has 12 amino acids. CDR3 in amino acids: CASTRLANEQFF. In nucleotides, the CDR3 is TGTGCCAGCACCCGACTAGCGAATGAGCAGTTCTTC.

This clonotype was detected a few times. The V call is TRBV18, the J call TRBJ2-5; no clear D. Trimming removed 2 bases from V and 3 bases from J, with 7 bases in between. Germline V gene data show CDR1 as KGHSH and CDR2 as LQKENI. CDR3 size: 13 residues. The CDR3 DNA follows: TGTGCCAGCTCACCAAACAGTAAAGAGACCCAGTACTTC. Protein sequence: CASSPNSKETQYF.

This clonotype was seen a few times. This chain connects TRBV20-1 to TRBJ2-7; possibly TRBD1 or TRBD2 for D (5 bases each). V was clipped by 2 bases and J by 6 bases, with 17 bases between them. This CDR3 region has 14 residues. CDR1 is DFQATT and CDR2 is SNEGSKA in the germline V gene (reference sequence). The CDR3, as DNA: TGCAGTGCTAGACCGGGACCAACAGCTACCGAGCAGTACTTC. Translation: CSARPGPTATEQYF.

Only a few counts were recorded for this clonotype. The chain joins TRBV6-4 to TRBJ1-1, with 7 positions matching TRBD1. Germline V CDR1 and CDR2: MRHNA, SNTAGT. Trimming removed 2 bases from V and 9 bases from J; junction bases left unmatched: 6. The CDR3 runs 13 residues. The CDR3 protein is CASSDPDRSKAFF. DNA for the CDR3: TGTGCCAGCAGTGACCCGGACAGGTCAAAAGCTTTCTTT.

V and J are TRBV7-2 and TRBJ2-3, with D uncertain. Germline-derived CDR1 and CDR2 are SGHTA and FQGNSA. This CDR3 is built from 11 residues. V gave up 6 bases and J gave up 9 bases, with 10 bases separating them. The CDR3 nucleotides read TGTGCCAGCAGGAATTACGAAACGCAGTATTTT. As protein: CASRNYETQYF.

This clonotype was recorded a few times. The V call is TRBV5-1, the J call TRBJ2-3, with 11 bases aligning to TRBD2. CDR1 and CDR2 (germline): SGHRS, YFSETQ. The V gene end was trimmed by 4 bases and the J gene end by 0 bases; junction bases not matched to a gene: 10. The CDR3 extends over 18 amino acids. CDR3 loop: CASSPGLTSGISTDTQYF. CDR3 sequence (DNA): TGCGCCAGCAGCCCTGGATTGACTAGCGGGATCAGCACAGATACGCAGTATTTT.

This clonotype was seen only a few times. The chain employs TRBV10-3 and TRBJ2-5; 9 bases are shared with TRBD2. Unmatched junction bases numbered 7, after V lost 3 bases and J lost 2 bases. The CDR3 sequence is 16 residues long. Germline V gives CDR1 ENHRY, CDR2 SYGVKD. The CDR3 DNA reads TGTGCCATCAGTGATTGGGCTAGCGGGGTACAAGAGACCCAGTACTTC. It translates to CAISDWASGVQETQYF.

This clonotype was counted only a few times. V usage is TRBV12-3 or TRBV12-4 and J usage is TRBJ1-1; the D gene is possibly TRBD1 (6 bases). This CDR3 region has 15 residues. Trimming removed 5 bases from V and 4 bases from J, with 17 bases in between. For the CDR3, the DNA is TGTGCCAGCAGTCCGCCGGGACATACGGGCACTGAAGCTTTCTTT. It codes for CASSPPGHTGTEAFF.

This clonotype appeared a few times. The gene calls are TRBV5-1 and TRBJ2-1, with D possibly TRBD1 on 6 matching bases. From germline, CDR1 is SGHRS and CDR2 YFSETQ. V was trimmed by 0 bases and J by 9 bases, leaving 16 bases between them. The CDR3 spans 15 residues. CDR3 DNA: TGCGCCAGCAGCTTGGCCCTAGGCCTAGGGGGTGAGCAGTTCTTC. Its translation is CASSLALGLGGEQFF.

This clonotype was found many times. This chain connects TRBV5-1 to TRBJ2-1; tentative D call: TRBD2 (5 bases). This CDR3 region has 15 residues. V was clipped by 0 bases and J by 7 bases, with 14 bases between them. Germline CDR1 and CDR2: SGHRS and YFSETQ. The CDR3 spells CASSLDQPGINEQFF. DNA of the CDR3: TGCGCCAGCAGCTTGGACCAGCCCGGGATAAATGAGCAGTTCTTC.

Comment on this clonotype: The junction departs from germline at one end; a sequencing error may be responsible. This sequence joins TRBV5-5 and TRBJ2-3; D is undetermined. CDR3 length: 12 residues. The germline V gene has CDR1 SGHKS and CDR2 YYEKEE (reference sequence). Written as DNA, the CDR3 is TGTGCCAACAGCTCTGACACAGATACGCAGTATTTT. Protein sequence: CANSSDTDTQYF. Using reference TRBV5-5 and TRBJ2-3 for the parts outside the CDR3, the full variable domain is DAGVTQSPTHLIKTRGQQVTLRCSPISGHKSVSWYQQVLGQGPQFIFQYYEKEERGRGNFPDRFSARQFPNYSSELNVNALLLGDSALYLCANSSDTDTQYFGPGTRLTVL.

This clonotype was detected only a few times. The chain employs TRBV9 and TRBJ2-3; D unclear. Deletions cut 0 bases from V and 2 bases from J, with 7 bases between. The CDR3 runs to 14 residues. Looked up from germline, CDR1 is SGDLS and CDR2 is YYNGEE. The CDR3 loop reads CASSVGQPTDTQYF. In DNA form, the CDR3 reads TGTGCCAGCAGCGTAGGGCAACCCACAGATACGCAGTATTTT.

The chain uses TRBV12-3 or TRBV12-4 and TRBJ2-7, with unresolved D. CDR3 length: 13 amino acids. The ends were cut back, 0 bases at V and 6 bases at J, with 9 bases in the middle. DNA of the CDR3: TGTGCCAGCAGTTTAGCCCCGGGTGCCGAGCAGTACTTC. Translated: CASSLAPGAEQYF.

As DNA, the CDR3 is TGTGCCAGCAGCCAAGAGGGCTTGGGTGCCGAGCAGTACTTC. This translates into CASSQEGLGAEQYF. The genes are TRBV4-2 and TRBJ2-7; D is ambiguous. Trimming cost V 0 bases and J 6 bases, with 12 bases left between them. The CDR3 has 14 amino acids. Germline CDR1 LGHNA, CDR2 YNFKEQ.

The CDR3 here is CSAPTLGPDTQYF. The CDR3 bases are TGCAGTGCGCCCACTTTAGGGCCAGATACGCAGTATTTT. The chain links TRBV20-1 to TRBJ2-3; D call uncertain. V lost 6 bases and J 4 bases, leaving 14 bases between the germline ends. This CDR3 contains 13 residues. The germline CDR1 and CDR2 sequences are DFQATT and SNEGSKA (reference sequence).

This clonotype was recorded at least ten times. The chain is built from TRBV24-1 and TRBJ2-5; the D is unclear. The CDR3 loop spans 12 amino acids. The V and J ends lost 0 bases and 5 bases respectively, with 3 bases between them. Looked up from germline, CDR1 is KGHDR and CDR2 is SFDVKD. The CDR3 protein is CATSDLGETQYF. CDR3 in DNA: TGTGCCACCAGTGATTTGGGGGAGACCCAGTACTTC.

This clonotype has a count of ten or more. The chain uses TRBV6-2 or TRBV6-3 and TRBJ2-1; possible D gene TRBD2, 5 bases. V lost 8 bases and J lost 4, with 12 bases in between. The CDR3 totals 13 residues. Germline lookup yields CDR1 MNHEY and CDR2 SVGEGT. CDR3: CASLSGEYNEQFF. The CDR3 bases are TGTGCCAGCCTGAGCGGCGAGTACAATGAGCAGTTCTTC.